Listed below are T cell receptor beta chains from one sample, sequenced in a study of circulating and synovial CD4+ cells in juvenile arthritis. Method: immunoSEQ multiplex PCR; TCRdb's copy keeps in-frame clones and lacks some. The sample lists roughly 33,000 clones, 90% to 95% occurring once. The sequencing input was CD4+ T cells from blood. All receptors derive from a human donor with juvenile idiopathic arthritis. Each CDR3 is given with its conserved first and last residue. The D gene is left open where the match is weak. A row's size may be missing; if present it is once, few, many or a size class.

D gene | clone size | J gene | V gene | CDR3 protein | CDR3 DNA
. | . | TRBJ1-2 | TRBV19 | CASSRARGTSGYTF | TGTGCCAGTAGTAGGGCCAGGGGAACGAGTGGCTACACCTTC
TRBD2 | . | TRBJ2-7 | TRBV7-2 | CASSLASGSVVGNF | TGTGCCAGCAGCTTAGCTAGCGGGAGTGTCGTCGGGAACTTC
. | . | TRBJ2-1 | TRBV5-8 | CASSLGGPSDEQFF | TGTGCCAGCAGCTTGGGCGGACCTAGCGATGAGCAGTTCTTC
. | . | TRBJ2-2 | TRBV11-2 | CASSPRQNTGELFF | TGTGCCAGCAGCCCCCGACAGAACACCGGGGAGCTGTTTTTT
. | . | TRBJ2-7 | TRBV21-1 | CASSRTSGEQYF | TGTGCCAGCAGCAGGACTAGCGGCGAGCAGTACTTC
TRBD1 | . | TRBJ1-5 | TRBV10-3 | CAISESLQGVGQPQHF | TGTGCCATCAGTGAGTCGCTACAGGGGGTCGGTCAGCCCCAGCATTTT
TRBD2 | . | TRBJ2-5 | TRBV9 | CASSVGLAGGMAETQYF | TGTGCCAGCAGCGTAGGACTAGCGGGGGGCATGGCGGAGACCCAGTACTTC
TRBD1 | . | TRBJ2-7 | TRBV7-2 | CASSQTRGYEQYF | TGTGCCAGCAGCCAAACCAGGGGGTACGAGCAGTACTTC
TRBD1 | . | TRBJ1-5 | TRBV10-3 | CATRDRDTNQPQHF | TGTGCCACAAGGGACAGAGATACTAATCAGCCCCAGCATTTT
TRBD1 | . | TRBJ1-1 | TRBV6-1 | CASRTGENTEAFF | TGTGCCAGCCGGACAGGCGAGAACACTGAAGCTTTCTTT
. | . | TRBJ2-5 | TRBV2 | CASSELGGQETQYF | TGTGCCAGCAGTGAGTTAGGGGGACAAGAGACCCAGTACTTC
TRBD2 | . | TRBJ2-7 | TRBV4-1 | CASSQGPLAGSYLLLRGEQYF | TGCGCCAGCAGCCAAGGACCCCTAGCGGGTTCTTATCTTCTCCTACGAGGCGAGCAGTACTTC
. | . | TRBJ2-7 | TRBV7-9 | CASSLKPYEQYF | TGTGCCAGCAGCTTAAAGCCCTACGAGCAGTACTTC
. | . | TRBJ1-1 | TRBV25-1 | CASSEYGGYTEAFF | TGTGCCAGCAGTGAATATGGAGGGTACACTGAAGCTTTCTTT
. | . | TRBJ2-1 | TRBV9 | CASSVARAGYNEQFF | TGTGCCAGCAGCGTAGCCAGGGCGGGATACAATGAGCAGTTCTTC
. | . | TRBJ1-1 | TRBV19 | CATKDTGWSTEAFF | TGTGCCACCAAGGATACAGGGTGGAGCACTGAAGCTTTCTTT
TRBD2 | . | TRBJ2-3 | TRBV30 | CAWSVGGVADTQYF | TGTGCCTGGAGTGTTGGGGGGGTAGCAGATACGCAGTATTTT
. | . | TRBJ1-6 | TRBV19 | CASRMEDGYRVPNSPLHF | TGTGCCAGTAGGATGGAGGATGGATACAGGGTTCCAAATTCACCCCTCCACTTT
. | once | TRBJ2-3 | TRBV7-3 | CASSAAGDTQYF | TGTGCCAGCAGCGCCGCCGGGGATACGCAGTATTTT
TRBD1 | . | TRBJ1-1 | TRBV10-3 | CAIGTGNTEAFF | TGTGCCATCGGGACAGGCAACACTGAAGCTTTCTTT
TRBD1 | . | TRBJ1-6 | TRBV5-4 | CASSFWTGGAYNSPLHF | TGTGCCAGCAGCTTCTGGACAGGGGGCGCGTATAATTCACCCCTCCACTTT